These 9 T cell receptor beta chains originate from one sample sequenced in a study of beta chain features in type 1 diabetes. TCRB transcripts that were expressed got sequenced, as all of the isolated RNA had been reverse transcribed. Assay used: immunoSEQ multiplex PCR; TCRdb lists only in-frame clones, some missing. The repertoire holds 900,000 or so clones, 15% to 20% seen once, with 0.02% to 0.03% in the top ten. Sequencing input: naive CD4+ T cells from blood. The receptors were sampled from a woman in her late teens or twenties in good health.

This clone has just a few counts. The gene calls are TRBV18 and TRBJ1-2, with D tentatively TRBD1 (5 bases). The CDR3 has 13 residues. Germline CDR1 is KGHSH and CDR2 is LQKENI. Trimming cost V 2 bases and J 8 bases, with 12 bases left between them. The CDR3 loop reads CASSPGTVSGYTF. The DNA for the CDR3 is TGTGCCAGCTCACCAGGGACCGTAAGCGGCTACACCTTC.

V and J are TRBV7-6 and TRBJ2-6, with 8 bases identical to TRBD1. Per the germline V gene, CDR1 is SGHVS and CDR2 is FNYEAQ. V trimming: 5 bases; J trimming: 4 bases; junction bases outside the gene matches: 4. The CDR3 loop spans 15 amino acids. The CDR3 loop is CASSPDRVGANVLTF. The CDR3 DNA reads TGTGCCAGCAGCCCGGACAGGGTGGGGGCCAACGTCCTGACTTTC.

This chain links TRBV9 with TRBJ2-2; TRBD1 might be the D (6 bases). CDR1 is SGDLS and CDR2 is YYNGEE in the germline V gene. Trimming stripped 4 bases from V and 6 bases from J, with 16 bases between. There are 15 residues in the CDR3. This CDR3 reads CASSIRDIPAGELFF. The CDR3 DNA reads TGTGCCAGCAGCATCCGGGACATCCCGGCCGGGGAGCTGTTTTTT.

V usage is TRBV7-9 and J usage is TRBJ1-4; D may be TRBD1 (6 bases). V gave up 4 bases and J gave up 11 bases, with 17 bases separating them. Germline CDR1 SEHNR, CDR2 FQNEAQ (reference sequence). The CDR3 has 14 amino acids. In DNA, the CDR3 is TGTGCCAGCAGCTCGCAGGGACAATTTGTGAAACTGTTTTTT. Translated: CASSSQGQFVKLFF.

This clone turned up a few times. The chain has TRBV6-6 and TRBJ2-4, with 11 bases aligning to TRBD1. This CDR3 is built from 14 residues. Germline V CDR1 and CDR2: MNHNY, SVGAGI (reference sequence). The ends lost 5 bases at V and 6 bases at J; junction bases unmatched: 3. DNA of the CDR3: TGTGCCAGCAGTCCGGGACAGGGGGTAAACATTCAGTACTTC. Encoded protein: CASSPGQGVNIQYF.

Comments on this clone: This sample also contains other DNA sequences that code for the same CDR3. The chain is built from TRBV5-1 and TRBJ2-5, with D perhaps matching TRBD1 (5 bases). Germline CDR1 SGHRS, CDR2 YFSETQ. This CDR3 is 11 amino acids long. V lost 4 bases and J 5 bases, leaving 6 bases between the germline ends. In DNA form, the CDR3 reads TGCGCCAGCAGCCCAGGGGAGACCCAGTACTTC. This sequence encodes CASSPGETQYF.

This chain connects TRBV29-1 to TRBJ2-1, with no clear D. The CDR3 has 13 residues. V was pared by 4 bases and J by 4 bases, with 11 bases between. Germline-derived CDR1 and CDR2 are SQVTM and ANQGSEA. The CDR3 loop reads CSVAAVGYNEQFF. The CDR3 DNA is TGCAGCGTTGCGGCGGTCGGTTACAATGAGCAGTTCTTC.

The chain uses TRBV7-9 and TRBJ2-1; 11 bases match TRBD2. This CDR3 comprises 15 residues. Germline assignment: CDR1 SEHNR and CDR2 FQNEAQ (reference sequence). J was trimmed by 7 bases and V by 10 bases; bases with no gene match: 12. The CDR3 bases are TGTGCCACCCTTCTCACTAGCGGGAGTGGGAATGAGCAGTTCTTC. Residues: CATLLTSGSGNEQFF.

The sample holds a few counts of this clone. V usage is TRBV4-3 and J usage is TRBJ2-1; D unclear. The CDR3 consists of 12 residues. Germline V gene lookup returns CDR1 LGHNA and CDR2 YSLEER. The germline V and J ends were trimmed by 4 bases and 3 bases, with 4 bases remaining between them. This chain's CDR3 is CASSRRYNEQFF. In nucleotides, the CDR3 is TGCGCCAGCAGCCGCCGCTACAATGAGCAGTTCTTC.